This TCR beta chain derives from a study of blood T cell repertoires in COVID-19 (dated by TCRdb to the early 2020s). Background on the whole study: Samples from collaborators originated in the United States, Italy and Spain and spanned both the acute and convalescent phases of COVID-19. HLA class I and class II types, where available, came from metadata supplied by the sample provider rather than from assay-based typing. Subjects who had been exposed to COVID-19, were actively infected with it, or had recovered from it provided the deeply sampled blood TCRbeta repertoires that made up the dataset. The prospective study material was composed of cDNA or gDNA derived from T cells, B-cell-depleted T cells, or PBMCs. The samples were drawn from two sources: the first 160 participants of the ongoing ImmuneRACE study, and 1,000 to 1,500 subjects contributed by 6 global collaborators. Sample metadata almost always included a de-identified subject ID, COVID-19 status, age in years and sex. A freely available public database, intended as a resource for researchers studying the immune response to SARS-CoV-2, is where the repertoires were released.

The CDR3, from cysteine to phenylalanine, totals 11 residues. The DNA shown is the 33-base CDR3, in frame from base 1. In the germline V gene, CDR1 corresponds to MNHEY and CDR2 to SVGAGI. The table lists this clone with a count of one. Its antigen remains unidentified. The record has no base qualities; no much larger clone is one base away. Each collaborating institution followed its own protocols to collect whole blood in K2EDTA tubes. For TCRbeta analysis, collaborators shipped samples in one of three forms: frozen whole blood, isolated PBMCs, or DNA extracted from either of those sample types. The full study reports these points: Clinical and demographic metadata were provided uncurated, with the amount varying by source and participant.

TCRbeta CDR3 regions were amplified from genomic DNA using the immunoSEQ Assay, a bias-controlled multiplex PCR. In the original analysis: Nucleated cell counts per sample were estimated from amplification of reference gene primers within the assay. To quantify the absolute abundance of each unique TCRbeta CDR3 rearrangement, sequence reads were collapsed and filtered. For each sample, productive Simpson clonality was calculated as the square root of Simpson's diversity index across productive rearrangements. This immuneACCESS table, as held by TCRdb, lists in-frame sequences with V and J called but not all clones. Of the missing ones, under half trace to an unresolved V gene in checked studies; the others have no known cause. The V and J calls and clone size are taken from that table; D and trimming were inferred from the DNA. The sample contains under 250,000 clones, just over 90% of them found a single time. The ten largest clones capture approximately 1.2% of the sample.

The receptor chain draws on TRBV6-5 and TRBJ1-2, and perhaps TRBD1 as D gene, on 5 matching bases. The TCR originated in a young man with acute or convalescent COVID-19. Material for sequencing was peripheral blood. The CDR3 is CAGRGSYGYTF. The DNA sequence reads TGTGCAGGAAGGGGCAGCTATGGCTACACCTTC.